This TCR beta chain was documented in a study of CD8 T cells in ankylosing spondylitis. General study results and limits: Blood of patients with ankylosing spondylitis appeared to be characterized by a TCR beta motif of several highly homologous variants. Matched ankylosing spondylitis synovial fluid reportedly showed significant enrichment of disease-linked clones.

The CDR3 contains 15 residues. V was clipped by 0 bases and J by 5 bases; unmatched bases: 6. Germline V gene data show CDR1 as SGHKS and CDR2 as YYEKEE (reference sequence). Generation of TCR beta libraries employed quantitative 5'-RACE incorporating molecular barcodes. TCRdb re-analysed the 5' RACE reads in MiXCR, keeping a single row per CDR3 protein. The data show some 800,000 distinct CDR3 sequences, roughly 12% seen once. Notes on this clonotype: Its antigen is still unknown.

The chain combines TRBV5-5 with TRBJ2-5, with TRBD1 identical over 8 bases. The sample was blood, either unsorted or a sorted T cell fraction (not recorded which). This clonotype was sampled from a male donor with ankylosing spondylitis. The CDR3 here is CASSLGAGGTETQYF. CDR3 in DNA: TGTGCCAGCAGCTTGGGAGCAGGGGGCACGGAGACCCAGTACTTC.